A single sample gave rise to the 10 T cell receptor beta chains below, sequenced in a study of T cells in Graves' hyperthyroidism and ophthalmopathy. RNA transcripts yielded amplified TCR beta CDR3 regions. A set of HTBI primers served as the primers for a first-round RT-PCR of the TCR CDR3. TCRdb recomputed calls from the multiplex PCR reads with MiXCR, one row per CDR3 protein. The data contain nearly 600,000 distinct CDR3 sequences, 13% to 15% of them seen just once; the ten biggest clones take up roughly 7%. The material sequenced was blood. Receptors originate from a woman aged 18 to 35 with Graves' ophthalmopathy.

The chain employs TRBV6-9 and TRBJ1-4, with TRBD1 as a possible D gene (5 bases). CDR1 and CDR2 from the germline V gene are MNHGY and SVAAGI. The CDR3 contains 15 residues. The V end lost 3 bases, the J end lost 4 bases, and 12 bases lay between the germline ends. Here the CDR3 reads CASSYLSGRNEKLFF. The CDR3 DNA is TGTGCCAGCAGTTACTTGTCAGGGCGTAATGAAAAACTGTTTTTT.

The chain joins TRBV7-2 to TRBJ1-6, with 7 bases identical to TRBD1. J gave up 6 bases and V 2 bases, and 1 base lay outside the gene matches. The CDR3 has 14 residues. Germline V lookup: CDR1 SGHTA, CDR2 FQGNSA. CDR3 sequence (DNA): TGTGCCAGCAGCTTATGGGACAGTAATTCACCCCTCCACTTT. It codes for CASSLWDSNSPLHF.

This clonotype was observed at least ten times. V gene TRBV12-3 or TRBV12-4 combines with J gene TRBJ2-3; D call uncertain. With 9 bases removed from V and 0 bases from J, the gap between germline ends came to 10 bases. The CDR3 is 13 amino acids. This chain's CDR3 is CASLRSSTDTQYF. The DNA of the CDR3 is TGTGCCAGTTTGAGATCTAGCACAGATACGCAGTATTTT.

The chain carries TRBV5-1 and TRBJ1-6, with 7 nucleotides matching TRBD1. This CDR3 contains 15 residues. Losses at the gene ends were 4 bases for V and 4 bases for J; bases not matched to a gene: 5. Per the germline V gene, CDR1 is SGHRS and CDR2 is YFSETQ. The CDR3 DNA follows: TGCGCCAGCAGCCTACAGGGGAATTATAATTCACCCCTCCACTTT. This gives the protein CASSLQGNYNSPLHF.

This clonotype was detected a few times. The V call is TRBV27, the J call TRBJ2-7; the match to TRBD1 covers 7 bases. The trim removed 0 bases at V and 2 bases at J, leaving 7 bases unmatched. There are 16 residues in the CDR3. From germline, CDR1 is MNHEY and CDR2 SMNVEV (reference sequence). CDR3 sequence: CASSLSLDRAAYEQYF. CDR3 DNA: TGTGCCAGCAGTTTATCGCTTGACAGGGCTGCCTACGAGCAGTACTTC.

This clonotype was seen a single time. The chain uses TRBV12-3 or TRBV12-4 and TRBJ1-2, with a tentative D call TRBD1 (6 bases). The CDR3 spans 16 residues. Trimming shortened V by 1 base and J by 1 base, and 13 bases separated the two germline ends. CDR3 in DNA: TGTGCCAGCAGTTTAGGGGGACACGGGTATAACTATGGCTACACCTTC. It codes for CASSLGGHGYNYGYTF.

The genes are TRBV12-5 and TRBJ2-1; weak D call: TRBD2 (5 bases). Germline CDR1 is LGHNT and CDR2 is FRNRAP. Trimming stripped 3 bases from V and 7 bases from J, with 16 bases between. The CDR3 consists of 15 residues. The CDR3 sequence is CASGFSRGSGNEQFF. The CDR3 DNA sequence: TGTGCTAGTGGTTTTTCTCGGGGATCGGGTAATGAGCAGTTCTTC.

This clonotype was counted at least ten times. This chain connects TRBV6-2 or TRBV6-3 to TRBJ1-5; the match to TRBD1 covers 11 bases. This CDR3 comprises 16 residues. Germline V CDR1 and CDR2: MNHEY, SVGEGT. Trimming took 0 bases from V and 5 from J; bases not matched to a gene: 3. CDR3 residues: CASSYSDRGQDQPQHF. The CDR3 DNA reads as TGTGCCAGCAGTTACTCGGACAGGGGGCAAGATCAGCCCCAGCATTTT.

In its sample, this clonotype was seen many times. The rearrangement links TRBV28 to TRBJ2-3; either TRBD1 or TRBD2 may supply D (5 bases each). V lost 3 bases and J 6 bases, leaving 16 bases between the germline ends. This CDR3 region has 15 residues. Germline assignment: CDR1 MDHEN and CDR2 SYDVKM. The CDR3 sequence is CASSFWDQSQDTQYF. The CDR3 DNA sequence: TGTGCCAGCAGTTTCTGGGACCAATCACAGGATACGCAGTATTTT.

This clonotype was observed a handful of times. In DNA form, the CDR3 reads TGTGCCACCAGTGACGAACGGTTAGCGGAGTTCTTC. Encoded protein: CATSDERLAEFF. J is TRBJ2-1 and V is TRBV24-1; possibly TRBD2 for D (6 bases). The CDR3 runs 12 residues. Germline lookup yields CDR1 KGHDR and CDR2 SFDVKD. The germline V and J ends were trimmed by 4 bases and 14 bases, with 14 bases remaining between them.